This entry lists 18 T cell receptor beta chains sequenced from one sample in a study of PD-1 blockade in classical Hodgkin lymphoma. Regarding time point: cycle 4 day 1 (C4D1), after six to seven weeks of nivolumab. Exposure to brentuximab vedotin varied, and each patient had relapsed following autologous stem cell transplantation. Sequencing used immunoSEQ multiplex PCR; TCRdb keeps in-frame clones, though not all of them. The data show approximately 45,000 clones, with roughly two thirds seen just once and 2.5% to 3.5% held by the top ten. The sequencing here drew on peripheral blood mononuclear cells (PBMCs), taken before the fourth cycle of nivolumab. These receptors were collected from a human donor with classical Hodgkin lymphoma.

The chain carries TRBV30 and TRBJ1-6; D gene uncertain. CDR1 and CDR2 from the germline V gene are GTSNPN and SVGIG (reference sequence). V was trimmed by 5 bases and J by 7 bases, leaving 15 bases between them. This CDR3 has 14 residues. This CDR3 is CAWPGRRENSPLHF. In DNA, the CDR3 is TGTGCCTGGCCCGGAAGGAGGGAGAATTCACCCCTCCACTTT.

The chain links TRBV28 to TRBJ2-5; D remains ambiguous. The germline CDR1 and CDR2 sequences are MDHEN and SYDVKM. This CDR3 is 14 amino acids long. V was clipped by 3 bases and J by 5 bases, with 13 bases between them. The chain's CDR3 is CASSFVVRRETQYF. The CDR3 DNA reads TGTGCCAGCAGTTTTGTTGTGAGGCGGGAGACCCAGTACTTC.

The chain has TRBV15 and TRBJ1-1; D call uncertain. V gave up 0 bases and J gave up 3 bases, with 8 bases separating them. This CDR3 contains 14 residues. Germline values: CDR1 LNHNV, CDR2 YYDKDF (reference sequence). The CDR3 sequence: CATSRDPGDTEAFF. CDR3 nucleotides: TGTGCCACCAGCAGAGATCCGGGCGACACTGAAGCTTTCTTT.

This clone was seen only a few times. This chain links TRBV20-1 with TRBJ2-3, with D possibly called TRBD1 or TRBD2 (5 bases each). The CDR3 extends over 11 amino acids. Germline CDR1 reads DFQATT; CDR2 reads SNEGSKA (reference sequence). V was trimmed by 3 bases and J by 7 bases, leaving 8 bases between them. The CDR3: CSASRENTQYF. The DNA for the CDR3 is TGCAGTGCTAGCAGGGAGAATACGCAGTATTTT.

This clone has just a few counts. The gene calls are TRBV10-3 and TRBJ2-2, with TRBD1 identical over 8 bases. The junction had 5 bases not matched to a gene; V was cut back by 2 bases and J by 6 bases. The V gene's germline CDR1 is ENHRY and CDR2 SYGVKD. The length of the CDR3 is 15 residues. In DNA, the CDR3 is TGTGCCATCAGTGAGACAGGGGGAGATTCCGGGGAGCTGTTTTTT. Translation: CAISETGGDSGELFF.

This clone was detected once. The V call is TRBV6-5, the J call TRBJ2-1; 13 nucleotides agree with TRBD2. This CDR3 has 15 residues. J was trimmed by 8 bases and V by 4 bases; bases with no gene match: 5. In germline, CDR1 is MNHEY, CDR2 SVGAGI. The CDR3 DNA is TGTGCCAGCAGTTCTTGGACTAGCGGGAGTTATGAGCAGTTCTTC. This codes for CASSSWTSGSYEQFF.

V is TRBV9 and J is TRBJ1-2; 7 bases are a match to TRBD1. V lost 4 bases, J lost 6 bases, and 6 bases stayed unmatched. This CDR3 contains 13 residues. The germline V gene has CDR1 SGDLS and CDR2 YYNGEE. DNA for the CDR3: TGTGCCAGCAGCAGTAGGGGGCCGGATGGCTACACCTTC. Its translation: CASSSRGPDGYTF.

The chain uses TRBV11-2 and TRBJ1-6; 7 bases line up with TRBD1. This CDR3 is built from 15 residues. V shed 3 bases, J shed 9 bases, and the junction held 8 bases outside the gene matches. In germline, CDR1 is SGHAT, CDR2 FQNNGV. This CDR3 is CASSFRGTDGSPLHF. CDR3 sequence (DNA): TGTGCCAGCAGCTTTCGGGGGACAGATGGTTCACCCCTCCACTTT. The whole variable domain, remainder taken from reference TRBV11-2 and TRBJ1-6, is EAGVAQSPRYKIIEKRQSVAFWCNPISGHATLYWYQQILGQGPKLLIQFQNNGVVDDSQLPKDRFSAERLKGVDSTLKIQPAKLEDSAVYLCASSFRGTDGSPLHFGNGTRLTVT.

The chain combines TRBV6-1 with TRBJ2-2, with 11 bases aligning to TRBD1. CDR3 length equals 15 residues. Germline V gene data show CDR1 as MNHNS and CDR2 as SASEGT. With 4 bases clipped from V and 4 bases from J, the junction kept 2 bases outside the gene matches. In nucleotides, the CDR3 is TGTGCCAGCAGTGTGGGACAGGGGGGCACCGGGGAGCTGTTTTTT. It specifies CASSVGQGGTGELFF.

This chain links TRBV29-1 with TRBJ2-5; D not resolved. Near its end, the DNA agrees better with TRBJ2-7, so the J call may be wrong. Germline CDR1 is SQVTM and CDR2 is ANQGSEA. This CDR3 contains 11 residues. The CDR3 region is CSVELSYEQYF. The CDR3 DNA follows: TGCAGCGTTGAACTAAGCTACGAGCAGTACTTC.

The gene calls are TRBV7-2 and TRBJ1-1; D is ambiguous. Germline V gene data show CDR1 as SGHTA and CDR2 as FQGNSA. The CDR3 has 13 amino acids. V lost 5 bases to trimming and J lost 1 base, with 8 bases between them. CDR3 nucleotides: TGTGCCAGCAGCATACAAAAGAACACTGAAGCTTTCTTT. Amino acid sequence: CASSIQKNTEAFF.

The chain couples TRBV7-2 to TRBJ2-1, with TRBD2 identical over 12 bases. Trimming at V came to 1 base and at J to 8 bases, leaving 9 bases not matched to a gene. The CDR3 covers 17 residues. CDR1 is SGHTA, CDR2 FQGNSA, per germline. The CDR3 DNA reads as TGTGCCAGCAGCTTAGGATCCCTAGCGGGAGGGGGCGATGAGCAGTTCTTC. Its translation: CASSLGSLAGGGDEQFF.

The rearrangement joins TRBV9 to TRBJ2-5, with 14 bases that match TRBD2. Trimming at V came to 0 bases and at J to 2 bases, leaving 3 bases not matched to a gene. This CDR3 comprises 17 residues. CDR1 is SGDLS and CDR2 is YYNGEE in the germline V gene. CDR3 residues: CASSVGLAGGDQETQYF. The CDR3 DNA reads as TGTGCCAGCAGCGTAGGACTAGCGGGGGGGGATCAAGAGACCCAGTACTTC.

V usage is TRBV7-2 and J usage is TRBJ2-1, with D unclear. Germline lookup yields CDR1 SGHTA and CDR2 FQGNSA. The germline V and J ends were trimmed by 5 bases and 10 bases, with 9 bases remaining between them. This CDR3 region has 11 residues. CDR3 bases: TGTGCCAGCAGCGCCTACTTGGAGCAGTTCTTC. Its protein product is CASSAYLEQFF.

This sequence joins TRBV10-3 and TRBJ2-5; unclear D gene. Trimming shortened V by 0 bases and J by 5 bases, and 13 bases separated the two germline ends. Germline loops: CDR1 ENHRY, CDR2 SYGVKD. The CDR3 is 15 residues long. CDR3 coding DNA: TGTGCCATCAGTGAGTCCGACGACCAACCCGAGACCCAGTACTTC. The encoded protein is CAISESDDQPETQYF.

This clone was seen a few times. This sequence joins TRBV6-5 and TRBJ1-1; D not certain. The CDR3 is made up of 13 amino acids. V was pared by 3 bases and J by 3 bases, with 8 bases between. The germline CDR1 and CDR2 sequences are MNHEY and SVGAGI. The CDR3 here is CASSYGKDTEAFF. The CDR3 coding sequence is TGTGCCAGCAGTTATGGTAAGGACACTGAAGCTTTCTTT.

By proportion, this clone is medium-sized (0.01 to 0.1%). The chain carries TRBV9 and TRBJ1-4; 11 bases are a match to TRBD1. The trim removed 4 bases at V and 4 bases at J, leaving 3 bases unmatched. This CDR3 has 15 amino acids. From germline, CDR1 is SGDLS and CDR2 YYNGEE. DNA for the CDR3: TGTGCCAGCAGCTCGGGGACAGGGGGTAATGAAAAACTGTTTTTT. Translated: CASSSGTGGNEKLFF.

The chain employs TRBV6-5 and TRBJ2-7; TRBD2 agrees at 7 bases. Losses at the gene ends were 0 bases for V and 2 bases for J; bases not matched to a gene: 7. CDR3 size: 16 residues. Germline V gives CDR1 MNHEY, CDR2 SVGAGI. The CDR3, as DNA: TGTGCCAGCAGTTACTCCGGGGCTAGCGGAGCCTACGAGCAGTACTTC. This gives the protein CASSYSGASGAYEQYF.